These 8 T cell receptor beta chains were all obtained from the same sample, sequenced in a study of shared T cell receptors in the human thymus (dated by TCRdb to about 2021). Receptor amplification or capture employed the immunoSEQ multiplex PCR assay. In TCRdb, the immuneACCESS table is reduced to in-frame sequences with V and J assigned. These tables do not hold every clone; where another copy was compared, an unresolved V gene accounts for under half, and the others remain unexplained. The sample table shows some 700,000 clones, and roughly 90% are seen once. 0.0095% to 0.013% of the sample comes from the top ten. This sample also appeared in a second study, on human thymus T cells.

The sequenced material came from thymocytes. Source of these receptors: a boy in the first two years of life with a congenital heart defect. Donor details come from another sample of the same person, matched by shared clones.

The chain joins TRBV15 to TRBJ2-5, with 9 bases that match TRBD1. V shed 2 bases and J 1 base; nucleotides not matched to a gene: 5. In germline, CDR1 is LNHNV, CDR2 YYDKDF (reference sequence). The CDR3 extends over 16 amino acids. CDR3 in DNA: TGTGCCACCAGCAGAAACGGACAGGGGCCCCAAGAGACCCAGTACTTC. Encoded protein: CATSRNGQGPQETQYF.

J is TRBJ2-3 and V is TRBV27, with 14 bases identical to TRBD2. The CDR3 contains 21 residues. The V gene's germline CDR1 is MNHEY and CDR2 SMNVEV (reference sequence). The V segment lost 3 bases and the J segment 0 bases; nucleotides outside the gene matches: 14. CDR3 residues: CASSFTRLAGGTGSSTDTQYF. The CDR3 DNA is TGTGCCAGCAGTTTTACCAGACTAGCGGGAGGGACGGGATCTAGCACAGATACGCAGTATTTT.

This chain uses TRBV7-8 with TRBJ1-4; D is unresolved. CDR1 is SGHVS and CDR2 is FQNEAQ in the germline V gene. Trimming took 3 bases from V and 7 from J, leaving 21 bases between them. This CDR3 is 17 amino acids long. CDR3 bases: TGTGCCAGCAGCTTTGTCATTCAGCGGTGGCCCGGTGAAAAACTGTTTTTT. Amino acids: CASSFVIQRWPGEKLFF.

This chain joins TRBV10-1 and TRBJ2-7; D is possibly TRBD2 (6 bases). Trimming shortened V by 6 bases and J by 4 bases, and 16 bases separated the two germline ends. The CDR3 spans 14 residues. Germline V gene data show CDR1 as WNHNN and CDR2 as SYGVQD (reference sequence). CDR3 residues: CASSSGLFLYEQYF. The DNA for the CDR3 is TGCGCCAGCAGCTCGGGACTTTTCCTTTACGAGCAGTACTTC.

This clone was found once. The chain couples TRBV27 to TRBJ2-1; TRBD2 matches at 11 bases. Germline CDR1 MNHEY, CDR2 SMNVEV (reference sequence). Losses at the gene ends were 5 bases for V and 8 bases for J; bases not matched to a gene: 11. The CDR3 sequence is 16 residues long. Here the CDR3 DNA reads TGTGCCAGCAGTCTCGGACTAGCGGGTATGTCCCATGAGCAGTTCTTC. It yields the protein CASSLGLAGMSHEQFF.

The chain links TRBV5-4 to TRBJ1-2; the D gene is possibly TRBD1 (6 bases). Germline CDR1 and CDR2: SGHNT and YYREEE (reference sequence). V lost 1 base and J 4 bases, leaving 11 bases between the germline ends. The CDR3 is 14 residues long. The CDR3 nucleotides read TGTGCCAGCAGCTTGCCCGGACAGACCTATGGCTACACCTTC. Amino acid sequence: CASSLPGQTYGYTF.

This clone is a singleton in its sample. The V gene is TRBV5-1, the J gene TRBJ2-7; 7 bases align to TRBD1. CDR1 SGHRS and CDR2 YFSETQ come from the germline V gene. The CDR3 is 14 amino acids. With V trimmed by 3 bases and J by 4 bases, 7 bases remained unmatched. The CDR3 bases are TGCGCCAGCAGCTCCACAGGGGCCGGGTACGAGCAGTACTTC. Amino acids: CASSSTGAGYEQYF.

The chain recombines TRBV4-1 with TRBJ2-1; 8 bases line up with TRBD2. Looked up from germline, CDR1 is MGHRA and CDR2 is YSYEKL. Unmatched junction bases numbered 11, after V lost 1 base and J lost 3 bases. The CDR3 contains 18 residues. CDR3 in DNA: TGCGCCAGCAGCCAAGGGCTGCGGGAGGCCCACTACTACAATGAGCAGTTCTTC. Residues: CASSQGLREAHYYNEQFF.